The sequence of this TCR beta chain was determined in a study of regulatory T cells in long-lasting Graves disease. Notes on the study in general: More public clonotypes were shared by persistent patients (fewer than 3,000) than by new patients (approximately 1,000).

The time point denotes: persistent/refractory GD, antithyroid drugs over 5 years with positive TRAb. Researchers made the TCR library from RNA that was extracted from PBMCs. On this clonotype: The target antigen is unknown.

Through Arm-PCR of CDR3 regions and iRepertoire HTBI primers, TCR beta libraries were built. TCRdb re-called the multiplex PCR reads through MiXCR, storing one row per CDR3 protein. This table holds 450,000 or so distinct CDR3 sequences, approximately 23% found once. Looked up from germline, CDR1 is SQVTM and CDR2 is ANQGSEA. V was clipped by 4 bases and J by 2 bases, with 9 bases between them. This CDR3 is built from 12 residues. The clonotype originates from a female donor with Graves disease. Material: peripheral blood mononuclear cells (PBMCs), obtained when the disease was refractory, from a patient treated with antithyroid drugs. V and J are TRBV29-1 and TRBJ2-7, with a weak D call TRBD2 (5 bases). The CDR3 reads CSVGGPPYEQYF. The CDR3 nucleotides are TGCAGCGTTGGAGGGCCCCCCTACGAGCAGTACTTC.